Here is one T cell receptor (beta chain) with its context. Its antigen is unidentified. The source of the sample is a study of cytomegalovirus exposure and HLA in healthy donors. At the level of the study: It was reported in a later analysis that the same platform had been used for the 120 or so validation repertoires as for the roughly 710 first-cohort repertoires.

Broader study findings: A subsequent analysis found that TCR clusters from the first cohort also tended to co-occur in the 130 or so validation repertoires, with about 93% of cluster scores above 0.

Separation from the approximately 660-subject first cohort characterized the approximately 120-subject validation cohort, to which the donors belonged. Some clones are missing from TCRdb's copy, which holds only in-frame ones; the method was immunoSEQ multiplex PCR. Altogether fewer than 200,000 clones are present, 86% being singletons, with the ten largest covering roughly 5.8%. This receptor was obtained from a woman aged 25 to 39 in good health and CMV-seronegative. Sequenced material: PBMCs.

The CDR3, as DNA: TGTGCCACCGCCCACTCGGTCGAGGAGGGTGGCTACACCTTC. The encoded protein is CATAHSVEEGGYTF. The chain links TRBV10-3 to TRBJ1-2; D unresolved. The CDR3 contains 14 residues. V was cut by 10 bases and J by 7 bases, with 22 bases left in between. Germline CDR1 is ENHRY and CDR2 is SYGVKD.